This TCR beta chain came from a study of T cell responses to AZD1222 COVID-19 vaccine. General study results and limits: Only five or six AZD1222 recipients were seropositive at baseline. Researchers report vaccine-associated CD4 TCRs spanning spike, with dominance at 160-218 and 743-854.

With respect to this clone: The antigen is unknown.

Data came from immunoSEQ multiplex PCR; TCRdb stores just in-frame clones and leaves some out. Of some 150,000 clones listed, 85% to 90% are singletons. The length of the CDR3 is 14 residues. Per the germline V gene, CDR1 is GTSNPN and CDR2 is SVGIG (reference sequence). V was cut by 2 bases and J by 3 bases, with 12 bases left in between. Specimen: peripheral blood, collected on day 0 of AZD1222 vaccination. The J gene is TRBJ2-3, the V gene TRBV30; D is possibly TRBD1 (6 bases). This TCR was sampled from an adult in good health. The CDR3 coding sequence is TGTGCCTGGAGTTTTCAACAGGGTACAGATACGCAGTATTTT. Amino acids: CAWSFQQGTDTQYF.